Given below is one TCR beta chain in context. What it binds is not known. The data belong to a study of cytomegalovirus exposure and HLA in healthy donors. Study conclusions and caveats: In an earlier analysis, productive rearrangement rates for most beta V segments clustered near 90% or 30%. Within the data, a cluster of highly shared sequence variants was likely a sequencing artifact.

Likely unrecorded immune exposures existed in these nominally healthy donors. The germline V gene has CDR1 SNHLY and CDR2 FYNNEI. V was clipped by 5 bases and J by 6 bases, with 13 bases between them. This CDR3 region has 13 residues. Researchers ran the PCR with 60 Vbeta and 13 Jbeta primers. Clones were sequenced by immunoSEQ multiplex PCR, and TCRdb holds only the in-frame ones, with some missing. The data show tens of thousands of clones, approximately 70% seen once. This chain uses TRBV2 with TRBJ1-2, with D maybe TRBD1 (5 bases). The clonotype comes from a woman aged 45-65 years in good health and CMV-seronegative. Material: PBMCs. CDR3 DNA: TGTGCCAGCAGTCCTGACGGGGGTGATGGCTACACCTTC. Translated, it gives CASSPDGGDGYTF.